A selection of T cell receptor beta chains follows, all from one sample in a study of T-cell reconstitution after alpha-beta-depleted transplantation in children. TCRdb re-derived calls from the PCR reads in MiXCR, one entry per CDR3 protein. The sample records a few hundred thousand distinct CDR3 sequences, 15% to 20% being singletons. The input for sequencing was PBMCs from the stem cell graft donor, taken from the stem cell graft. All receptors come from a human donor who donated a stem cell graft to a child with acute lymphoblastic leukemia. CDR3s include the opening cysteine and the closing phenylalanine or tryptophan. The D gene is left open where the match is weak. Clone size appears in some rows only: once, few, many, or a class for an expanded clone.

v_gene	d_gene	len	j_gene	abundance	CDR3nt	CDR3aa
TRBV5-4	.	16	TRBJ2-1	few	TGTGCCAGCAGCTCCCTGACGGGACCAACATACAATGAGCAGTTCTTC	CASSSLTGPTYNEQFF
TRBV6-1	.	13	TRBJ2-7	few	TGTGCCAGCATAGAGGGCAGCTCCTACGAGCAGTACTTC	CASIEGSSYEQYF
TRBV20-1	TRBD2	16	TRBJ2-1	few	TGCAGTGCTAGTTACGGGGCGGGAGGGGACCCTGATGAGCAGTTCTTC	CSASYGAGGDPDEQFF
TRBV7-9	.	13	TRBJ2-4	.	TGTGCCAGCAGCTTGGGTAGCAAAAACATTCAGTACTTC	CASSLGSKNIQYF
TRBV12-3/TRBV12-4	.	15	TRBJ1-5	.	TGTGCCAGCAGTTACGGTCCGTATAGCAATCAGCCCCAGCATTTT	CASSYGPYSNQPQHF
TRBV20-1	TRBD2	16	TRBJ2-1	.	TGCAGTGCTGGAACTAGCGGGAGGGCTAAAAACAATGAGCAGTTCTTC	CSAGTSGRAKNNEQFF
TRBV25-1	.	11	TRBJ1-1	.	TGTGCCAGCATTGCGGCAGGTGAAGCTTTCTTT	CASIAAGEAFF
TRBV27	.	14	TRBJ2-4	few	TGTGCCAGCAGTTTAATGTCCGGGCGCGACATTCAGTACTTC	CASSLMSGRDIQYF
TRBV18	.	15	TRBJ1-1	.	TGTGCCAGCTCACCAGGGGCAGGAATGAACACTGAAGCTTTCTTT	CASSPGAGMNTEAFF
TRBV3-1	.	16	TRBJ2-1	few	TGTGCCAGCAGCCAACTCTCCAGTGGCTCCTACAATGAGCAGTTCTTC	CASSQLSSGSYNEQFF
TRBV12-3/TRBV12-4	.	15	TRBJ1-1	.	TGTGCCAGCAGTTTAGAGGGCAGCCGCCACACTGAAGCTTTCTTT	CASSLEGSRHTEAFF
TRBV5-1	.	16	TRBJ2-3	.	TGCGCCAGCAGCTCTGGACAGTGGACCGCTTTAGATACGCAGTATTTT	CASSSGQWTALDTQYF
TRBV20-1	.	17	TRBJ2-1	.	TGCAGTGCTAGACTGATACTGACTGGGCGCCGGAACAATGAGCAGTTCTTC	CSARLILTGRRNNEQFF
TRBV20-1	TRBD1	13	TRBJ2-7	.	TGCAGTGCTATAGGGACAGGCGCATACGAGCAGTACTTC	CSAIGTGAYEQYF
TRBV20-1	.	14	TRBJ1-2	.	TGCAGTGCTAGAGATCATAAATTTGCCTATGGCTACACCTTC	CSARDHKFAYGYTF
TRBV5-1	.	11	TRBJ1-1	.	TGCGCCAGCAGAAGTGGGACTGAAGCTTTCTTT	CASRSGTEAFF
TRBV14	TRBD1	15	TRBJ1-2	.	TGTGCCAGCAGCCAACTTGACAGGGGAGGAGTGGGCTACACCTTC	CASSQLDRGGVGYTF
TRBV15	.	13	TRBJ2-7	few	TGTGCCACCAGCTCTCGGATGGTTTACGAGCAGTACTTC	CATSSRMVYEQYF
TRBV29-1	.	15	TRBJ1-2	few	TGCAGCGTTGAAGATGGGAGTGGATCTAACTATGGCTACACCTTC	CSVEDGSGSNYGYTF
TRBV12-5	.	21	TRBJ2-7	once	TGTGCTAGTGGTTTGGCCCGACAGATAAACACATCAAGCTACATCCACTACGAGCAGTACTTC	CASGLARQINTSSYIHYEQYF
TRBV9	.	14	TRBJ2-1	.	TGTGCCAGCAGCGTACAGTCCTCCTACAATGAGCAGTTCTTC	CASSVQSSYNEQFF
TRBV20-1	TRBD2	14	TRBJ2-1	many	TGCAGTGCTGGGACTAGCGGCTCCTACAATGAGCAGTTCTTC	CSAGTSGSYNEQFF
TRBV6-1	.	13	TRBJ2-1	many	TGTGCCAGCAGCCCGGCCCCCTACAATGAGCAGTTCTTC	CASSPAPYNEQFF
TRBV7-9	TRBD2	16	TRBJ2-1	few	TGTGCCAGCAGCTTAGCGATAAGCGGGAGGGCTGATGAGCAGTTCTTC	CASSLAISGRADEQFF
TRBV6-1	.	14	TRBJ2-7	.	TGTGCCAGCAGGGATACAGGGAGCGGCTACGAGCAGTACTTC	CASRDTGSGYEQYF
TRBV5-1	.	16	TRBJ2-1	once	TGCGCCAGCAGCTTGGCCGAGCTACCAAGGGTCAATGAGCAGTTCTTC	CASSLAELPRVNEQFF
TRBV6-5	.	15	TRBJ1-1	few	TGTGCCAGCAGTTACAAGGGCAGCTCCGAAACTGAAGCTTTCTTT	CASSYKGSSETEAFF
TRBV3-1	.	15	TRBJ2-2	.	TGTGCCAGCAGCCAAGAACCTTCGAACACCGGGGAGCTGTTTTTT	CASSQEPSNTGELFF
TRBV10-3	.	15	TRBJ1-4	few	TGTGCCATCAGTGGGAGGGCCGGGACTAATGAAAAACTGTTTTTT	CAISGRAGTNEKLFF
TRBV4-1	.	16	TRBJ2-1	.	TGCGCCAGCAGCCAAGAAAGAGGTGACTCCTACAATGAGCAGTTCTTC	CASSQERGDSYNEQFF
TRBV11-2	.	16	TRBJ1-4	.	TGTGCCAGCAGCCCCCGGCACAGGGAGAATAATGAAAAACTGTTTTTT	CASSPRHRENNEKLFF
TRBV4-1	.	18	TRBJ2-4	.	TGCGCCAGCAGCCAAGGTCGGTTTAAGGGGAGAGCCAAAAACATTCAGTACTTC	CASSQGRFKGRAKNIQYF